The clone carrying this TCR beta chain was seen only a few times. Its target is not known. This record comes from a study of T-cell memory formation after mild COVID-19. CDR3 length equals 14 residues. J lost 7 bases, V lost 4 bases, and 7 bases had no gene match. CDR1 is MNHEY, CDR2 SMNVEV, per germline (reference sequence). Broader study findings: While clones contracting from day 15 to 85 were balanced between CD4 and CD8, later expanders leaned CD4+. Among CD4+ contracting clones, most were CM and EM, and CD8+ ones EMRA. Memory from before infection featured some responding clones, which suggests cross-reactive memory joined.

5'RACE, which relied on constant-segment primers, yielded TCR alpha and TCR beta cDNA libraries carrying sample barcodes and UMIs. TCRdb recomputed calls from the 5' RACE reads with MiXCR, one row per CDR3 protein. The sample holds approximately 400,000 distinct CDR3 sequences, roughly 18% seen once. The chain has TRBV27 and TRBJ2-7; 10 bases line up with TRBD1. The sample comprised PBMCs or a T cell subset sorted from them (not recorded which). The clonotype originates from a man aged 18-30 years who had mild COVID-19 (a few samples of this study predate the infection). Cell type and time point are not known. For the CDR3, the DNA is TGTGCCAGCAGTTCGGACAGGGGGGGATGGGAGCAGTACTTC. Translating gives CASSSDRGGWEQYF.